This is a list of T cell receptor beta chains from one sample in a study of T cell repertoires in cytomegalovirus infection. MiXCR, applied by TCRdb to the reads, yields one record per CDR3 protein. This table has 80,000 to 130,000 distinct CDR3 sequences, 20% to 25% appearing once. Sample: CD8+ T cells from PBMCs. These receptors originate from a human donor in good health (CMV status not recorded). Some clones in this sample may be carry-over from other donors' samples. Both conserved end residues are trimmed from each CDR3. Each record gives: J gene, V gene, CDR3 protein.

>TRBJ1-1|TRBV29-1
SGTLTGATEAF
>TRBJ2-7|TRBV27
ASSYTGFMAYEQY
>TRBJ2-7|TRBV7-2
ASRDKGGYEQY
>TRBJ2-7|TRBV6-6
ASSYTGYEQY
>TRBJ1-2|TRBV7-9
ASSPQRSPWDYGYT
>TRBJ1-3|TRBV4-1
ASSQDWGQYSGNTIY
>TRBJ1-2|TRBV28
AIATGSGYT
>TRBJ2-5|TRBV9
ASSGQGAEETQY
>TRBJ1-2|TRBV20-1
SARVAADSTYGYT
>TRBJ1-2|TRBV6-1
ASSDQGDYGYT
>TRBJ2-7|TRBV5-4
ASSPGTPYEQY
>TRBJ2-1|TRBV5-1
ASSLPSAGSRDEQF
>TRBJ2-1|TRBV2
ARRLAGSYNEQF
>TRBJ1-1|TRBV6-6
ASSLVGTEKYTHTEAF
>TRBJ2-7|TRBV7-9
ASSSGLGTYEQY
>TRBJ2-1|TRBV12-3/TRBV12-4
ASSLSINEQF
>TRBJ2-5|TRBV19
ASSVRVGETQY
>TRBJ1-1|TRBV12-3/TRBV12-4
ASRIVGFTEAF
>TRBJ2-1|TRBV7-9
ASSLSETTNNEQF
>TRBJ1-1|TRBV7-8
ASRPQSNTEAF
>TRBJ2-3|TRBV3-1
ASSPVAGGASTDTQY
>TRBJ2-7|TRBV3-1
ASSQDHPSGRSYEQY
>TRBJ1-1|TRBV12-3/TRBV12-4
ASSPGLAGGTEAF
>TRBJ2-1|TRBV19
ASRTGINEQF
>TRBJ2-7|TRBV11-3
ASSFAGTSYEQY
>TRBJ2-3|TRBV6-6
ASSKNRGLTDTQY
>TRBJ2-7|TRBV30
AWSVGAYEQY
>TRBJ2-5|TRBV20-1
SASDSDRGRRETQY
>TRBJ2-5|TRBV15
ATSVDRTIETQY
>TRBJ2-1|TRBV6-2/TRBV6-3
ASGPGPEGEQF
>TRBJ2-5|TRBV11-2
ASSGTSGRAGTQY
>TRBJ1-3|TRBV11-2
ASSLAPDSDSGNTIY
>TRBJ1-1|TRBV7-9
ASSLAGGTGYLNTEAF
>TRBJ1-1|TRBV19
ASSIISEGVGTEAF
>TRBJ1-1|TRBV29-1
SSEEAF
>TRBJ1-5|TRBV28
ASSLVPGQPQH